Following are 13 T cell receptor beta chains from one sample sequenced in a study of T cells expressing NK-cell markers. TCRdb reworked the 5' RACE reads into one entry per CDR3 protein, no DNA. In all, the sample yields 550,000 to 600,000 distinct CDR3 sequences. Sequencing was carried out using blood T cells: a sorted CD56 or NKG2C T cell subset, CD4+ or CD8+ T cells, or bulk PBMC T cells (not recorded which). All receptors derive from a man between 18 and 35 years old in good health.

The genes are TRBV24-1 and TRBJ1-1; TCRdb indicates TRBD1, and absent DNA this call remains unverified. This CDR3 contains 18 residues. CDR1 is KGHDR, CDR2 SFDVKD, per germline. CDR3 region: CATSELFRRTGSYTEAFF.

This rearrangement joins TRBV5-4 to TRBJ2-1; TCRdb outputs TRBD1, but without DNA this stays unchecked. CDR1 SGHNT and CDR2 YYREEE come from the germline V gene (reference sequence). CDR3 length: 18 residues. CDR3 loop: CASSLGQGTSSSYNEQFF.

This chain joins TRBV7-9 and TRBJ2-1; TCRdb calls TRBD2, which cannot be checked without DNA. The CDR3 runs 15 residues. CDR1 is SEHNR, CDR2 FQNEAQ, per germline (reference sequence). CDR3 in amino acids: CASSLQGLSYNEQFF. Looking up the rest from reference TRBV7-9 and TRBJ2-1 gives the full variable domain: DTGVSQNPRHKITKRGQNVTFRCDPISEHNRLYWYRQTLGQGPEFLTYFQNEAQLEKSRLLSDRFSAERPKGSFSTLEIQRTEQGDSAMYLCASSLQGLSYNEQFFGPGTRLTVL.

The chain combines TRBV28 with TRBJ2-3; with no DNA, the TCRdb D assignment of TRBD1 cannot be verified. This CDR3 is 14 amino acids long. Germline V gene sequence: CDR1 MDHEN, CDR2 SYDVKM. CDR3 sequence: CASGAGGRADTQYF.

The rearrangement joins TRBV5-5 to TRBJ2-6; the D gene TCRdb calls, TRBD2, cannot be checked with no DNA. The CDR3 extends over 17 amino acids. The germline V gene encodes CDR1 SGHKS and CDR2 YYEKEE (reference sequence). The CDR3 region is CASSPFSGLGGANVLTF.

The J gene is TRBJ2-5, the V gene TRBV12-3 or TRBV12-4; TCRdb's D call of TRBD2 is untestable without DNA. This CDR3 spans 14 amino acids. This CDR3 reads CASRLGLNQETQYF.

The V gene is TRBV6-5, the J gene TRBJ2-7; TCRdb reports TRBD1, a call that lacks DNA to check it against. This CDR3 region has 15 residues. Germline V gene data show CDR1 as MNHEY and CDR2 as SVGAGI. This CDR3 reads CASSYGGTGFYEQYF.

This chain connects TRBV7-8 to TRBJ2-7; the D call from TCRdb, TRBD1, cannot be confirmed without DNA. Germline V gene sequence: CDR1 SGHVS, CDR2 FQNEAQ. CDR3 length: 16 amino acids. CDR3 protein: CASSWNRDRATYEQYF.

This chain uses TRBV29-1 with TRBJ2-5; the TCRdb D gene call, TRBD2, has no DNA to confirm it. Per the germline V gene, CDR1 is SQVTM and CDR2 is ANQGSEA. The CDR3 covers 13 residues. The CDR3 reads CSVGSGRSMIQYF.

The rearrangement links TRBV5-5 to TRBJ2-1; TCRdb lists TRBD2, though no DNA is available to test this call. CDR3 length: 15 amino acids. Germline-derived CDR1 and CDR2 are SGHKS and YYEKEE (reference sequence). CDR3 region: CASSLMGLVTHEQFF.

CDR3 sequence reads: CASSYSRSDRGPGSPLHF. The genes are TRBV6-5 and TRBJ1-6; absent DNA, TCRdb's TRBD1 call cannot be checked. Germline V gene data show CDR1 as MNHEY and CDR2 as SVGAGI. The CDR3 consists of 18 residues.

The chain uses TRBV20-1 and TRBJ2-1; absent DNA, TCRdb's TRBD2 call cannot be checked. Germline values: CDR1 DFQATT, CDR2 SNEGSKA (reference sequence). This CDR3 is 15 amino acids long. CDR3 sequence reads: CSASPTSRVGNEQFF.

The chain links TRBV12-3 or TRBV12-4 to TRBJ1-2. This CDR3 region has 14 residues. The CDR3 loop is CASSLAGRVYGYTF.